This T cell receptor beta chain was found in a study of CD8 T cells in ankylosing spondylitis. General study results and limits: Among TCR beta sequences, a motif of several highly homologous variants appeared characteristic of ankylosing spondylitis blood. Past studies reported some motif variants in reactive arthritis synovial fluid and blood.

TCRdb processed the 5' RACE reads anew with MiXCR; each CDR3 protein has one entry. The table includes about 160,000 distinct CDR3 sequences, approximately 16% detected once. This clonotype occurred many times. Its specificity is unknown. Sequencing used blood, either unsorted or a sorted T cell fraction (not recorded which). This TCR was sampled from a male donor with ankylosing spondylitis or in good health (not recorded which).

For the CDR3, the DNA is TGCAGTGCTAGAGATCGGCGAGAGAACACTGAAGCTTTCTTT. Translation: CSARDRRENTEAFF. The J gene is TRBJ1-1, the V gene TRBV20-1; D call uncertain. Trimming removed 0 bases from V and 1 base from J, with 9 bases in between. The germline V gene encodes CDR1 DFQATT and CDR2 SNEGSKA (reference sequence). The CDR3 has 14 residues.